A single sample gave rise to the 8 T cell receptor beta chains below, sequenced in a study of spatial heterogeneity in lung cancer. Noted time point: blood at routine non-recurrence follow-up after resection. TCRdb redid the calling of the 5' RACE reads with MiXCR, one entry per CDR3 protein. The table records about 36,000 distinct CDR3 sequences, 6.5% to 9.5% of them present only once. The input for sequencing was PBMCs, taken at follow-up. These TCRs come from a male donor with early-stage non-small cell lung cancer.

This clonotype is medium-sized within its sample. The chain combines TRBV7-9 with TRBJ2-1, with 11 bases aligning to TRBD1. Per the germline V gene, CDR1 is SEHNR and CDR2 is FQNEAQ (reference sequence). V trimming: 4 bases; J trimming: 8 bases; junction bases outside the gene matches: 7. There are 15 residues in the CDR3. The CDR3 DNA is TGTGCCAGCAGCTGGACAGGGGGCAAGGATCATGAGCAGTTCTTC. Translated, it gives CASSWTGGKDHEQFF.

The sample holds many counts of this clonotype. The rearrangement uses TRBV6-1 and TRBJ2-7; 10 nucleotides agree with TRBD1. The CDR3 is made up of 14 amino acids. Trimming at V came to 4 bases and at J to 4 bases, leaving 4 bases not matched to a gene. Germline V gene lookup returns CDR1 MNHNS and CDR2 SASEGT. In nucleotides, the CDR3 is TGTGCCAGCAGTGTGGACAGGGGGTCGTACGAGCAGTACTTC. Translated: CASSVDRGSYEQYF.

This clonotype was recorded at least ten times. The germline gene is not matched at one end of the junction; a read error may be the cause. The chain has TRBV13 and TRBJ2-5; D unclear. Germline V gives CDR1 PRHDT, CDR2 FYEKMQ (reference sequence). The CDR3 has 13 amino acids. CDR3: CVSSINGEETQYF. The CDR3, as DNA: TGTGTCAGCAGCATCAATGGCGAAGAGACCCAGTACTTC.

This clonotype appeared many times. The chain uses TRBV2 and TRBJ2-1; 15 bases map to TRBD2. This CDR3 is built from 15 residues. CDR1 SNHLY and CDR2 FYNNEI come from the germline V gene. V was clipped by 10 bases and J by 4 bases; unmatched bases: 5. Here the CDR3 reads CAIRTSGGAYNEQFF. The CDR3 DNA is TGTGCCATCCGGACTAGCGGGGGGGCTTACAATGAGCAGTTCTTC.

This clonotype has at least ten counts. This chain joins TRBV2 and TRBJ2-1, with D unclear. Deletions cut 4 bases from V and 8 bases from J, with 12 bases between. CDR1 SNHLY and CDR2 FYNNEI come from the germline V gene. The CDR3 runs 13 residues. The CDR3 here is CASSAETRDEQFF. DNA for the CDR3: TGTGCCAGCAGTGCAGAGACAAGGGATGAGCAGTTCTTC.

This clonotype came up many times. The chain recombines TRBV6-1 with TRBJ1-1; D is unresolved. The length of the CDR3 is 12 residues. Per germline, CDR1 MNHNS and CDR2 SASEGT. Trimming cost V 4 bases and J 8 bases, with 11 bases left between them. DNA for the CDR3: TGTGCCAGCAGTGCCGGAATCCAAGAAGCTTTCTTT. It translates to CASSAGIQEAFF.

This clonotype has at least ten counts. V and J are TRBV19 and TRBJ1-1; D might be TRBD1 (5 bases). Deletions cut 9 bases from V and 4 bases from J, with 18 bases between. There are 14 residues in the CDR3. Per the germline V gene, CDR1 is LNHDA and CDR2 is SQIVND (reference sequence). The CDR3 DNA follows: TGTGCCAGCGTAGCTACCAGGGCGGTCACTGAAGCTTTCTTT. It codes for CASVATRAVTEAFF.

This clonotype showed up many times. The rearrangement links TRBV29-1 to TRBJ2-3, with D perhaps given as TRBD1 or TRBD2 (6 bases each). The CDR3 consists of 13 residues. From germline, CDR1 is SQVTM and CDR2 ANQGSEA. V was cut by 6 bases and J by 5 bases, with 15 bases left in between. The CDR3 region is CSVSGEAGDTQYF. DNA of the CDR3: TGCAGCGTCTCAGGGGAGGCCGGAGATACGCAGTATTTT.